Listed below are T cell receptor beta chains from one sample, sequenced in a study of CXCR3 chemokines and chemotherapy response in bladder cancer. TCRdb reprocessed the PCR reads with MiXCR, giving one entry per CDR3 protein. The data show about 13,000 distinct CDR3 sequences, 9.5% to 15% seen once. Sampling was done from a patient whose treatment included neoadjuvant chemotherapy. Every receptor here comes from a human donor with bladder cancer that did not respond to neoadjuvant chemotherapy. Both conserved end residues are part of each CDR3. A D gene is named only where the DNA matches it firmly. Size is omitted from some rows. Given values are once, few, many or a class for expanded clones.

abundance,j_gene,v_gene,d_gene,CDR3nt,CDR3aa
large,TRBJ2-1,TRBV29-1,.,TGCAGCGTTGGGTCGAATGAGCAGTTCTTC,CSVGSNEQFF
many,TRBJ1-2,TRBV27,.,TGTGCCAGCAGTGAGGGGGGGCAGAACTATGGCTACACCTTC,CASSEGGQNYGYTF
medium-sized,TRBJ2-4,TRBV6-5,.,TGTGCCAGCAGTCCAGGAAAACAGAACATTCAGTACTTC,CASSPGKQNIQYF
medium-sized,TRBJ1-2,TRBV19,TRBD1,TGTGCCAGCTCAAGGGGGACAGGGGGCGATGGCTACACCTTC,CASSRGTGGDGYTF
many,TRBJ1-1,TRBV7-2,.,TGTGCCAGCAGCTTCGACTCCTCCAGCGGTGAAGCTTTCTTT,CASSFDSSSGEAFF
few,TRBJ2-1,TRBV7-9,TRBD2,TGTGCCAGCAGCTTAGATACGGGAGGAGATAATGAGCAGTTCTTC,CASSLDTGGDNEQFF
medium-sized,TRBJ2-3,TRBV7-9,.,TGTGCCAGCAACCTAAGGACGGGGGACGAAACAGATACGCAGTATTTT,CASNLRTGDETDTQYF
.,TRBJ2-3,TRBV28,TRBD1,TGTGCCAGCAATGGGGACAGGGGAGGGACGCAGTATTTT,CASNGDRGGTQYF
many,TRBJ1-2,TRBV27,.,TGTGCCAGCAGTCCAGGGTCCGCGGGATATGGCTACACCTTC,CASSPGSAGYGYTF
many,TRBJ1-1,TRBV6-6,.,TGTGCCAGCAGTTCCCTGGGGGGTGAAGCTTTCTTT,CASSSLGGEAFF
many,TRBJ2-7,TRBV6-2/TRBV6-3,TRBD2,TGTGCCAGCAGTTACACGCGCGGGAGGGTCGGGAGCAGGACTAAGCCATCTCCCTACGAGCAGTACTTC,CASSYTRGRVGSRTKPSPYEQYF
.,TRBJ1-2,TRBV7-9,.,TGTGCCAGCAGCTTCGGGACTCTTAAAGGCTACACCTTC,CASSFGTLKGYTF
.,TRBJ2-1,TRBV28,.,TGTGCCAGCAGATTAGGTATCAGCCTTTACAATGAGCAGTTCTTC,CASRLGISLYNEQFF
many,TRBJ1-1,TRBV7-2,.,TGTGCCAGCAGCTTTTACGGAGGGTCGCTTAACACTGAAGCTTTCTTT,CASSFYGGSLNTEAFF
medium-sized,TRBJ1-1,TRBV24-1,.,TGTGCCACCAGTGATTTTCTCCGTCTCTTCTTT,CATSDFLRLFF
many,TRBJ2-2,TRBV11-1,.,TGTGCCAGCAGCTTATCCGGGACACATGGGACCGGGGAGCTGTTTTTT,CASSLSGTHGTGELFF
.,TRBJ2-7,TRBV12-3/TRBV12-4,.,TGTGCCAGCAGCTCCGCCGGGACCGAGCAGTACTTC,CASSSAGTEQYF
many,TRBJ2-3,TRBV6-1,TRBD2,TGTGCCAGCAGAGCCGGGACTACCACAGATACGCAGTATTTT,CASRAGTTTDTQYF
.,TRBJ2-3,TRBV28,.,TGTGCCGTCCGGGACCACACAGATACGCAGTATTTT,CAVRDHTDTQYF
.,TRBJ2-7,TRBV11-1,TRBD1,TGTGCCAGCAGCCGGACAGGCCCCTACGAGCAGTACTTC,CASSRTGPYEQYF
many,TRBJ2-7,TRBV12-5,TRBD2,TGTGCTAGTGGTTTGACCCGGACTAGCGGGGGGCCTGCCTCCTACGAGCAGTACTTC,CASGLTRTSGGPASYEQYF
many,TRBJ1-5,TRBV10-3,.,TGTGCCATCAGTGAGTCGGGGGGGGGGCGAAGCAATCAGCCCCAGCATTTT,CAISESGGGRSNQPQHF
many,TRBJ2-3,TRBV18,.,TGTGCCAGCTCACCGGACTCAGATACGCAGTATTTT,CASSPDSDTQYF
many,TRBJ1-5,TRBV19,TRBD1,TGTGCCAGTAGCGACCTACAGGGGGCGCGCAATCAGCCCCAGCATTTT,CASSDLQGARNQPQHF
.,TRBJ2-2,TRBV19,TRBD1,TGTGCCAGTAGTAAAAGGGACAGGGCCACCGGGGAGCTGTTTTTT,CASSKRDRATGELFF
.,TRBJ1-2,TRBV11-2,.,TGTGCCAGCAGCTTGGATAAAACTAACTATGGCTACACCTTC,CASSLDKTNYGYTF
many,TRBJ1-1,TRBV18,TRBD1,TGTGCCAGCTCACCATCGGGGACAGGGGCGATGAACACTGAAGCTTTCTTT,CASSPSGTGAMNTEAFF
many,TRBJ1-2,TRBV7-9,TRBD1,TGTGCCGCCTTAGGACAGGTGGGCTATGGCTACACCTTC,CAALGQVGYGYTF
few,TRBJ1-6,TRBV6-5,.,TGTGCCAGCAGTTACAGCCAGGGTGATTCACCCCTCCACTTT,CASSYSQGDSPLHF
many,TRBJ2-1,TRBV7-2,TRBD2,TGTGCCAGCAGCTTACTTTCTAGCGGGGGGTCGTACAATGAGCAGTTCTTC,CASSLLSSGGSYNEQFF
.,TRBJ2-7,TRBV2,TRBD1,TGTGCCAGCAGTGGACAGGGGCCGTACGAGCAGTACTTC,CASSGQGPYEQYF
many,TRBJ2-1,TRBV7-2,TRBD1,TGTGCCAGCTCGGACAGGGGCCTATACAATGAGCAGTTCTTC,CASSDRGLYNEQFF
many,TRBJ2-5,TRBV18,.,TGTGCCAGCTCACCCCAGGTGAAACAAGAGACCCAGTACTTC,CASSPQVKQETQYF
many,TRBJ2-3,TRBV18,.,TGTGCCAGCTCACCAGGGGGGACCACAGATACGCAGTATTTT,CASSPGGTTDTQYF